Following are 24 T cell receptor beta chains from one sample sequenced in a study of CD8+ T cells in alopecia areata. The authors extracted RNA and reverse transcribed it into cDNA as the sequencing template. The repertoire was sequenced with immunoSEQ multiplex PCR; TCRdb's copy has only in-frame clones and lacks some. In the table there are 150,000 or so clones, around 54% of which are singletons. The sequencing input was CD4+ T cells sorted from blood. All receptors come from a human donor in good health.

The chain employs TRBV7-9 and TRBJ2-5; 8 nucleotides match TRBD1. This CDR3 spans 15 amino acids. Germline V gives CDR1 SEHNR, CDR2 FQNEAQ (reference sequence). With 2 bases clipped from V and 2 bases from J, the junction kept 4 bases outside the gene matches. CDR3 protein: CASSLNGQGQETQYF. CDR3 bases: TGTGCCAGCAGCTTAAATGGACAGGGACAAGAGACCCAGTACTTC.

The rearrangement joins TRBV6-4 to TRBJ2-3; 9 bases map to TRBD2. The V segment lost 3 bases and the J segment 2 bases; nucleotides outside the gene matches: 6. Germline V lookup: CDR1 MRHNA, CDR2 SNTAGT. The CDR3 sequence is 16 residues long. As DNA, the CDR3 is TGTGCCAGCAGTGAGGGTAGCGGGGGCCACACAGATACGCAGTATTTT. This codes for CASSEGSGGHTDTQYF.

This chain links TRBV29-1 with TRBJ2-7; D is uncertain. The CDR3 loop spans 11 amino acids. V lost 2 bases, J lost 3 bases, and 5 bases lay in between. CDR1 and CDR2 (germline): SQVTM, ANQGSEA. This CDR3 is CSVEWGYEQYF. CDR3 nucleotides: TGCAGCGTTGAATGGGGCTACGAGCAGTACTTC.

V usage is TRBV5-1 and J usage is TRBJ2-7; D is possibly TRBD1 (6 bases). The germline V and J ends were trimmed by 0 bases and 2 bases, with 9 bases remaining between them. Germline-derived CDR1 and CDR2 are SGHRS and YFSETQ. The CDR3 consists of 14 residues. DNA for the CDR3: TGCGCCAGCAGCTTGGGGGACACAGCCTACGAGCAGTACTTC. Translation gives CASSLGDTAYEQYF.

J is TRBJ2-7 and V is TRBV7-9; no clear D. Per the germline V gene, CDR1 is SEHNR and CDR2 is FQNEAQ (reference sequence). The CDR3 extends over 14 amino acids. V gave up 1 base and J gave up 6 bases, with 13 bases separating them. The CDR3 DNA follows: TGTGCCAGCAGCTTAGTCGGAAAGGGTGCCGAGCAGTACTTC. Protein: CASSLVGKGAEQYF. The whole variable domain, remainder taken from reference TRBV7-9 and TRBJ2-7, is DTGVSQNPRHKITKRGQNVTFRCDPISEHNRLYWYRQTLGQGPEFLTYFQNEAQLEKSRLLSDRFSAERPKGSFSTLEIQRTEQGDSAMYLCASSLVGKGAEQYFGPGTRLTVT.

CDR3 in amino acids: CATRFPGPGGGQPQHF. The CDR3 coding sequence is TGTGCCACCCGCTTCCCAGGCCCGGGGGGCGGTCAGCCCCAGCATTTT. The V gene is TRBV28, the J gene TRBJ1-5; D is perhaps TRBD1 (6 bases). The germline V gene has CDR1 MDHEN and CDR2 SYDVKM. Between the trimmed V and J ends, which lost 10 bases and 6 bases, there was a span of 25 bases. The CDR3 spans 16 residues.

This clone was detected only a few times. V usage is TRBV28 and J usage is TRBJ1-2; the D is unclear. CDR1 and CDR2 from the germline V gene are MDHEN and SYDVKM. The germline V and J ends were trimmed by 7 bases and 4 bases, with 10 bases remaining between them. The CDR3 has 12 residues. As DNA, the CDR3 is TGTGCCAGCAAAGGAGGGTCCTATGGCTACACCTTC. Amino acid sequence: CASKGGSYGYTF.

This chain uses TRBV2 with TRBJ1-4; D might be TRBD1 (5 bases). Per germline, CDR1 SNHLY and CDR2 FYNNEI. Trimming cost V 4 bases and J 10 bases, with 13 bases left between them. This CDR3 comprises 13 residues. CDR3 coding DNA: TGTGCCAGCAGTGTATCCGGGGGAGGAAAACTGTTTTTT. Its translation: CASSVSGGGKLFF.

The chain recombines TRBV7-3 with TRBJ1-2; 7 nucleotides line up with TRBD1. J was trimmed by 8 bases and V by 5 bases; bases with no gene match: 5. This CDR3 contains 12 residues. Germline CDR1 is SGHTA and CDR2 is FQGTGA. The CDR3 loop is CASSAADRGYTF. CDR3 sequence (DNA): TGTGCCAGCAGCGCGGCGGACAGGGGCTACACCTTC.

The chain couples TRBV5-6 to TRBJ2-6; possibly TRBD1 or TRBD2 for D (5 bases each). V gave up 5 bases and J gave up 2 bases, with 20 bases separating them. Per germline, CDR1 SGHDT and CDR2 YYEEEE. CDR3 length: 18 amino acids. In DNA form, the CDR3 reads TGTGCCAGCAGGCCGGAGTGGGACCTGGGAGCTGGGGCCAACGTCCTGACTTTC. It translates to CASRPEWDLGAGANVLTF.

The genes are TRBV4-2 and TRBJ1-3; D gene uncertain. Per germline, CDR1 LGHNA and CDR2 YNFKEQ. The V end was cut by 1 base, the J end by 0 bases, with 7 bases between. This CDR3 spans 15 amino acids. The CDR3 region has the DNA TGTGCCAGCAGCCAAGTTTCGCACTCTGGAAACACCATATATTTT. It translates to CASSQVSHSGNTIYF.

The CDR3 region is CASSGRQGNSPLHF. The CDR3 nucleotides are TGTGCCAGCAGTGGTAGGCAGGGGAATTCACCCCTCCACTTT. V and J are TRBV6-5 and TRBJ1-6; a possible D gene is TRBD1 (6 bases). V was trimmed by 5 bases and J by 7 bases, leaving 12 bases between them. CDR1 and CDR2 from the germline V gene are MNHEY and SVGAGI. CDR3 length: 14 amino acids.

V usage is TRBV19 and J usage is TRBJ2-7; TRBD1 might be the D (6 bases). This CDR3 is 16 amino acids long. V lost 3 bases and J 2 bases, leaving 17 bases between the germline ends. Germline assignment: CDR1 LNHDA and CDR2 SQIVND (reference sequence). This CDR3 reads CASSISAGTRTYEQYF. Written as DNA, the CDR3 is TGTGCCAGTAGTATCTCCGCCGGGACACGGACCTACGAGCAGTACTTC.

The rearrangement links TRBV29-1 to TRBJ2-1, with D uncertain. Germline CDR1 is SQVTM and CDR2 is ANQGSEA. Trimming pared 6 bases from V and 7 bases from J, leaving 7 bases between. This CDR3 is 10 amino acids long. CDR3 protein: CSVWENEQFF. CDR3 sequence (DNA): TGCAGCGTGTGGGAAAATGAGCAGTTCTTC.

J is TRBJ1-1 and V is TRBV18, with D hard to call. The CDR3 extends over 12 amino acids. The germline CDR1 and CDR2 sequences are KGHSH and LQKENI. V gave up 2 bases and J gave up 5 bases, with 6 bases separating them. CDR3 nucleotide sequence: TGTGCCAGCTCACCAATTCTAACTGAAGCTTTCTTT. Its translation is CASSPILTEAFF.

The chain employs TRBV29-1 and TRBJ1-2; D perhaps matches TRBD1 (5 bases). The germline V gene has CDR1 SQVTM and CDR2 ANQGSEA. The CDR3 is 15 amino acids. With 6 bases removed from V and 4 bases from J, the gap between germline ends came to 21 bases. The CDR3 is CSVSLPQGASYGYTF. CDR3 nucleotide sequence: TGCAGCGTCTCATTACCCCAGGGAGCTAGCTATGGCTACACCTTC.

CDR3 loop: CASSTPYEQYF. In DNA form, the CDR3 reads TGTGCCAGCAGCACCCCTTACGAGCAGTACTTC. The chain employs TRBV11-2 and TRBJ2-7; D remains ambiguous. Trimming pared 5 bases from V and 4 bases from J, leaving 6 bases between. Per the germline V gene, CDR1 is SGHAT and CDR2 is FQNNGV. The CDR3 has 11 residues.

CDR3 bases: TGTGCCACCAGCAGAGGGGGAATAGGGGCAGGGGAGCTGTTTTTT. As protein: CATSRGGIGAGELFF. The gene calls are TRBV15 and TRBJ2-2, with D possibly TRBD1 on 5 matching bases. This CDR3 has 15 residues. V gave up 1 base and J gave up 8 bases, with 14 bases separating them. Germline V gene lookup returns CDR1 LNHNV and CDR2 YYDKDF (reference sequence).

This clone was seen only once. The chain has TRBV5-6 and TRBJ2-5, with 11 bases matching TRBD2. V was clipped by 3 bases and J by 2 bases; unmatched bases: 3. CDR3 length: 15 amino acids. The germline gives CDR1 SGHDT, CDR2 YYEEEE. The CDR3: CASSWGLAVQETQYF. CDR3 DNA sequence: TGTGCCAGCAGCTGGGGACTAGCGGTACAAGAGACCCAGTACTTC.

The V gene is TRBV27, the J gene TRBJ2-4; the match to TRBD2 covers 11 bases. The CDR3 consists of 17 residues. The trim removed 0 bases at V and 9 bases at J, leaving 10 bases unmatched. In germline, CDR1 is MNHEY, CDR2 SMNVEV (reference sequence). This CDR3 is CASSLSGTSGPRGIQYF. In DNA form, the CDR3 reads TGTGCCAGCAGTTTATCAGGGACTAGCGGACCCCGAGGCATTCAGTACTTC.

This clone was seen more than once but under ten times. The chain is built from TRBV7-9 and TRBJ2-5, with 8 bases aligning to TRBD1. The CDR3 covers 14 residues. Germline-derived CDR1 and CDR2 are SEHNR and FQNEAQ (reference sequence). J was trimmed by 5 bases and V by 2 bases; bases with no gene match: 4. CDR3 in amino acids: CASSLPGGTETQYF. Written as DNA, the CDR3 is TGTGCCAGCAGCTTACCAGGGGGCACGGAGACCCAGTACTTC.

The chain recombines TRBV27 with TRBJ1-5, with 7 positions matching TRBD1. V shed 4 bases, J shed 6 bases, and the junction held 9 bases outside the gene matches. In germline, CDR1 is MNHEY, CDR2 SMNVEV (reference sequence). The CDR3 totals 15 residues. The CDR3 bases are TGTGCCAGCAGTTCCAGGGGGGGCAAAAGTCAGCCCCAGCATTTT. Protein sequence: CASSSRGGKSQPQHF.

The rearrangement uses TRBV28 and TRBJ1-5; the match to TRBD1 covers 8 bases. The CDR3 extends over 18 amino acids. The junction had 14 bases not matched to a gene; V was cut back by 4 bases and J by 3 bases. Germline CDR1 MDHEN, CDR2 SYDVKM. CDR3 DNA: TGTGCCAGCAGTTCCCGACGCCTCCGGACAGGGAACAATCAGCCCCAGCATTTT. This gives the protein CASSSRRLRTGNNQPQHF.

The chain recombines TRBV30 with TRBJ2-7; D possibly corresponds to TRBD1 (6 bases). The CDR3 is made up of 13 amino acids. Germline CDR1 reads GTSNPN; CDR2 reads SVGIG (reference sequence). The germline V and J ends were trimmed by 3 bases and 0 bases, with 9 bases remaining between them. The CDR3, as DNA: TGTGCCTGGAGGGGGGCCTTCTCCTACGAGCAGTACTTC. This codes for CAWRGAFSYEQYF.